The 14 T cell receptor beta chains below were found in one sample sequenced in a study of technical replicates of blood from a handful of donors. Here immunoSEQ multiplex PCR was the method, and the copy in TCRdb shows in-frame clones only, minus some. The sample holds about 73,000 clones; 85% to 95% are singletons and the top ten take approximately 4.4%. Sequenced material: PBMCs. The receptors derive from a human donor in good health. Some clones in this sample may be carry-over from other donors' samples.

The chain uses TRBV4-1 and TRBJ2-7, with a possible D match to TRBD2 (6 bases). Germline V gene data show CDR1 as MGHRA and CDR2 as YSYEKL. Trimming stripped 2 bases from V and 5 bases from J, with 10 bases between. This CDR3 region has 13 residues. CDR3 DNA: TGCGCCAGCAGCCAACCGGGAGAGAACGAGCAGTACTTC. Translating it yields CASSQPGENEQYF.

The chain is built from TRBV7-8 and TRBJ2-6; D is undetermined. The CDR3 has 15 amino acids. The V gene lost 1 base and the J gene lost 3 bases, with 7 bases spanning the gap. From germline, CDR1 is SGHVS and CDR2 FQNEAQ. CDR3 DNA: TGTGCCAGCAGCTTAGTCGGCGGTGGGGCCAACGTCCTGACTTTC. Translating it yields CASSLVGGGANVLTF.

The chain couples TRBV29-1 to TRBJ2-7; 9 bases fit TRBD2. The germline gives CDR1 SQVTM, CDR2 ANQGSEA. The CDR3 is 14 residues long. The V and J ends lost 4 bases and 0 bases, in that order; junction bases with no gene match: 4. The CDR3 spells CSVGGTSISYEQYF. The DNA for the CDR3 is TGCAGCGTTGGGGGGACTAGCATCTCCTACGAGCAGTACTTC.

The chain employs TRBV10-3 and TRBJ2-3, with D possibly TRBD2 on 5 matching bases. This CDR3 is 16 amino acids long. V was pared by 4 bases and J by 6 bases, with 20 bases between. Per the germline V gene, CDR1 is ENHRY and CDR2 is SYGVKD. DNA of the CDR3: TGTGCCATCAGTGGTGTAGGGTCCCGAGGGTTGGATACGCAGTATTTT. Translated, it gives CAISGVGSRGLDTQYF.

The chain combines TRBV7-2 with TRBJ2-3; 12 positions agree with TRBD2. The CDR3 length is 15 residues. V was clipped by 1 base and J by 8 bases; unmatched bases: 4. Per the germline V gene, CDR1 is SGHTA and CDR2 is FQGNSA. The CDR3, as DNA: TGTGCCAGCAGCTTAGAACTAGCGGGAGGTACTACGCAGTATTTT. Protein sequence: CASSLELAGGTTQYF.

The CDR3 sequence is CASSAQFYEQYF. The CDR3 region has the DNA TGTGCCAGCAGTGCACAGTTCTACGAGCAGTACTTC. The chain is built from TRBV2 and TRBJ2-7; D gene unclear. V was cut by 4 bases and J by 3 bases, with 7 bases left in between. The CDR3 spans 12 residues. CDR1 is SNHLY, CDR2 FYNNEI, per germline.

This chain links TRBV6-5 with TRBJ1-2, with 8 nucleotides matching TRBD1. Germline lookup yields CDR1 MNHEY and CDR2 SVGAGI. With 6 bases clipped from V and 4 bases from J, the junction kept 7 bases outside the gene matches. This CDR3 region has 14 residues. In DNA form, the CDR3 reads TGTGCCAGCAGCTACGACAGGGGCCTCTATGGCTACACCTTC. Translated: CASSYDRGLYGYTF.

The chain carries TRBV5-1 and TRBJ1-3; D remains unclear. The CDR3 has 16 residues. V was trimmed by 10 bases and J by 2 bases, leaving 22 bases between them. The germline CDR1 and CDR2 sequences are SGHRS and YFSETQ. As DNA, the CDR3 is TGCGCCGCACGACGGGTGGAAAGAATACCTGGAAACACCATATATTTT. It specifies CAARRVERIPGNTIYF.

This chain connects TRBV27 to TRBJ1-2; D is unclear. This CDR3 contains 12 residues. Germline assignment: CDR1 MNHEY and CDR2 SMNVEV (reference sequence). The V end lost 10 bases, the J end lost 1 base, and 10 bases lay between the germline ends. The CDR3 is CAKREGNYGYTF. The CDR3 DNA reads as TGTGCCAAACGGGAAGGTAACTATGGCTACACCTTC.

V gene TRBV19 combines with J gene TRBJ1-6; D possibly corresponds to TRBD1 (5 bases). Per the germline V gene, CDR1 is LNHDA and CDR2 is SQIVND (reference sequence). The CDR3 runs 14 residues. V was clipped by 7 bases and J by 7 bases, with 14 bases between them. The CDR3, as DNA: TGTGCCAGTATGGATCCGCAGGGAAATTCACCCCTCCACTTT. Protein product: CASMDPQGNSPLHF.

In the case of this clone: At one boundary the junction diverges from the germline segment, which might be a read error. This chain uses TRBV6-1 with TRBJ2-5; 9 bases are a match to TRBD1. This CDR3 has 16 residues. CDR1 and CDR2 from the germline V gene are MNHNS and SASEGT. The DNA for the CDR3 is TGTGCCAGCAGCGAAGGTCCGGGACAGGGTAAAGAGACCCAGTACTTC. This codes for CASSEGPGQGKETQYF.

On this clone itself: One junction end does not reproduce the germline sequence, and a read error may be involved. The chain uses TRBV5-1 and TRBJ1-6; 7 bases agree with TRBD1. CDR1 SGHRS and CDR2 YFSETQ come from the germline V gene. The CDR3 length is 13 residues. The CDR3 DNA follows: TGCACCAGCAGACAGGGTTATAATTCACCCCTCCACTTT. It encodes CTSRQGYNSPLHF.

The CDR3 loop is CASSFGAGGVYEQYF. CDR3 bases: TGTGCCAGCAGCTTCGGAGCGGGGGGCGTCTACGAGCAGTACTTC. V usage is TRBV7-2 and J usage is TRBJ2-7, with 9 positions matching TRBD2. CDR3 size: 15 residues. Germline V gene sequence: CDR1 SGHTA, CDR2 FQGNSA. V was pared by 3 bases and J by 3 bases, with 6 bases of the junction left unmatched.

In DNA, the CDR3 is TGTGCCAGCAGCGCCGACTTAGGACAGGGGGCGGGGAGCTCCTACAATGAGCAGTTCTTC. Its protein product is CASSADLGQGAGSSYNEQFF. The V and J genes are TRBV9 and TRBJ2-1; 11 bases are shared with TRBD1. Trimming cost V 3 bases and J 0 bases; bases outside gene matches: 14. The CDR3 is made up of 20 amino acids. In germline, CDR1 is SGDLS, CDR2 YYNGEE.